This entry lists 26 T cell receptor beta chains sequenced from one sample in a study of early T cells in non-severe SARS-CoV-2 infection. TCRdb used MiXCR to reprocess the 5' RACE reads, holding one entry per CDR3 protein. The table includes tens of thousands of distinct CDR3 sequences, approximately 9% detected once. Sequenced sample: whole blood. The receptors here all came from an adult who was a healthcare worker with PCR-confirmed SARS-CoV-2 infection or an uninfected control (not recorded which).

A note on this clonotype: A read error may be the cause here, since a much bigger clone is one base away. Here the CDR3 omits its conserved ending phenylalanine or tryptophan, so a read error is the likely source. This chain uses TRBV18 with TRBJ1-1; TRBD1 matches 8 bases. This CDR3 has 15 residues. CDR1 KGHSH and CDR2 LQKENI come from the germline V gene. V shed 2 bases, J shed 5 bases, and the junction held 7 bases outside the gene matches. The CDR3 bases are TGTGCCAGCTCACCAGAACTTGACAGGGGAACTGAAGCTTTCTCT. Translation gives CASSPELDRGTEAFS.

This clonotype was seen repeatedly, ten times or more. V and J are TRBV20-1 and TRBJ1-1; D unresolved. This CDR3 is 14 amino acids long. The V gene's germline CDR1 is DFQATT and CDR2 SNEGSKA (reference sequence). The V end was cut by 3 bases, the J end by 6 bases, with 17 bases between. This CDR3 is CSASRPLINAEAFF. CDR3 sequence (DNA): TGCAGTGCTAGCAGACCCCTTATTAACGCTGAAGCTTTCTTT.

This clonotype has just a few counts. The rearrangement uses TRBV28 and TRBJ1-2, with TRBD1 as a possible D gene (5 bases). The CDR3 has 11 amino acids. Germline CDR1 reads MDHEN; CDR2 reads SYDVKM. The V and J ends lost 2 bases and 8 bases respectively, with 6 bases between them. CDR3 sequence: CASSLRGGYTF. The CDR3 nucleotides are TGTGCCAGCAGTTTAAGGGGCGGCTACACCTTC.

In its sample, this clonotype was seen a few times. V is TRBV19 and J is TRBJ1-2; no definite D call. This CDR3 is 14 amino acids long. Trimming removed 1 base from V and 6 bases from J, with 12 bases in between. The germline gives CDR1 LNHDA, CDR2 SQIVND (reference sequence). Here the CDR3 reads CASSIGAVAHGYTF. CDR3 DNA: TGTGCCAGTAGTATAGGTGCAGTCGCCCATGGCTACACCTTC.

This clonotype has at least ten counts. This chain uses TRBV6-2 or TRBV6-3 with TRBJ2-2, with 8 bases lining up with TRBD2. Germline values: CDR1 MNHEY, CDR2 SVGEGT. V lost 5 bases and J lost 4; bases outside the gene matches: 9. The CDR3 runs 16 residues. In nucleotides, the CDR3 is TGTGCCAGCAGTGAAATAAGCGGGAGATTCACCGGGGAGCTGTTTTTT. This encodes CASSEISGRFTGELFF.

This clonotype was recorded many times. The CDR3: CASSPNRGRGQPQHF. The CDR3 region has the DNA TGTGCCAGCAGCCCAAACAGGGGACGCGGTCAGCCCCAGCATTTT. The chain uses TRBV7-2 and TRBJ1-5, with 7 bases identical to TRBD1. Germline V gene data show CDR1 as SGHTA and CDR2 as FQGNSA. The CDR3 runs 15 residues. After removal of 5 bases from V and 6 bases from J, the junction contained 10 bases not matched to a gene.

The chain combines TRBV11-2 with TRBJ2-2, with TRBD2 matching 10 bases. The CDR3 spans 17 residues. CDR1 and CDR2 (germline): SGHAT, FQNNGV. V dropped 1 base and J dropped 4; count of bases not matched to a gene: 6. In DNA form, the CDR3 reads TGTGCCAGCAGCTTAGCCTCAGCGGGAGGGCGCACCGGGGAGCTGTTTTTT. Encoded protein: CASSLASAGGRTGELFF.

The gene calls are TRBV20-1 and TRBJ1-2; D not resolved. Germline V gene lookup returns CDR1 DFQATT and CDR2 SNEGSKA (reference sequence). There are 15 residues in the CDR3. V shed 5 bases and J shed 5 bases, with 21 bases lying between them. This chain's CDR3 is CSAPRPHGGGYGYTF. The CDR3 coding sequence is TGCAGTGCTCCTCGCCCCCACGGTGGTGGGTATGGCTACACCTTC.

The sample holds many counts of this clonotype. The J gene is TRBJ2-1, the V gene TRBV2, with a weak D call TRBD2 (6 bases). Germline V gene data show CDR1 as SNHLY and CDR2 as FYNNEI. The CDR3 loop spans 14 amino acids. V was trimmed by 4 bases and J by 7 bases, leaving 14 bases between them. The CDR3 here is CASSAEGFSNEQFF. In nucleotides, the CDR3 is TGTGCCAGCAGTGCGGAGGGGTTTTCGAATGAGCAGTTCTTC. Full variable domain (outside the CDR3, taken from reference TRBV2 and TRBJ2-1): EPEVTQTPSHQVTQMGQEVILRCVPISNHLYFYWYRQILGQKVEFLVSFYNNEISEKSEIFDDQFSVERPDGSNFTLKIRSTKLEDSAMYFCASSAEGFSNEQFFGPGTRLTVL.

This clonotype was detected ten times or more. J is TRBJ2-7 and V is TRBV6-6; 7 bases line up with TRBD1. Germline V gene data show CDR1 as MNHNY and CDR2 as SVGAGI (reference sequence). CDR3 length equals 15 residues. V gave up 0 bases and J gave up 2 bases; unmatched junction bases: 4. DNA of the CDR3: TGTGCCAGCAGTTACTCCAGGACAGGAACCTACGAGCAGTACTTC. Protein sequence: CASSYSRTGTYEQYF.

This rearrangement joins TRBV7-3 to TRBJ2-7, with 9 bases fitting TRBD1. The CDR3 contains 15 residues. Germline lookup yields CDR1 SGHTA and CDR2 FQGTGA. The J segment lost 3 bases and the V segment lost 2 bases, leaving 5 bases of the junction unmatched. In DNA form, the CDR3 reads TGTGCCAGCAGCTTATATGGACAGGGGAACTACGAGCAGTACTTC. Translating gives CASSLYGQGNYEQYF.

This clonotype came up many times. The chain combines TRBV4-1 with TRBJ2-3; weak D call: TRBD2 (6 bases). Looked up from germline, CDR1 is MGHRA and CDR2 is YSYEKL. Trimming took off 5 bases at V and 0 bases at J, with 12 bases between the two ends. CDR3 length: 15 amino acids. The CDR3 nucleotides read TGCGCCAGCAGCTGGAGCGGGTCTAGCACAGATACGCAGTATTTT. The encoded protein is CASSWSGSSTDTQYF.

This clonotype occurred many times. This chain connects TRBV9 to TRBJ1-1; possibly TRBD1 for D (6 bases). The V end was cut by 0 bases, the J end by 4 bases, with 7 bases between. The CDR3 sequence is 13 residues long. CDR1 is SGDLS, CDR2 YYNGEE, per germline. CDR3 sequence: CASSVEGGTEAFF. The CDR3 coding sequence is TGTGCCAGCAGCGTAGAAGGGGGCACTGAAGCTTTCTTT. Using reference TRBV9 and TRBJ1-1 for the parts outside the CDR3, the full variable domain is DSGVTQTPKHLITATGQRVTLRCSPRSGDLSVYWYQQSLDQGLQFLIQYYNGEERAKGNILERFSAQQFPDLHSELNLSSLELGDSALYFCASSVEGGTEAFFGQGTRLTVV.

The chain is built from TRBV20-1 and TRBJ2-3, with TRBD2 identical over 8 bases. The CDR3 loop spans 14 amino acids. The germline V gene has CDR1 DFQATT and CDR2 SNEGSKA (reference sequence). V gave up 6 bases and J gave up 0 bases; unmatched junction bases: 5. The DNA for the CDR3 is TGCAGTGCCGACCCTAGCGGGAGCACAGATACGCAGTATTTT. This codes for CSADPSGSTDTQYF.

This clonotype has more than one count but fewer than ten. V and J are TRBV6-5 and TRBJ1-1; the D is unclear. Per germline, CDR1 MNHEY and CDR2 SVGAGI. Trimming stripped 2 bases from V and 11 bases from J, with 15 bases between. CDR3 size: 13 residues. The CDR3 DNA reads TGTGCCAGCAGTTACGGGTTATGGGGTGCGGCTTTCTTT. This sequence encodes CASSYGLWGAAFF.

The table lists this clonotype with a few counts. The CDR3 sequence: CASSQKGTNSPLHF. The DNA of the CDR3 is TGTGCCAGCAGCCAAAAGGGGACTAATTCACCCCTCCACTTT. The chain has TRBV16 and TRBJ1-6, with D perhaps TRBD1 (5 bases). The CDR3 is made up of 14 amino acids. CDR1 KGHSY and CDR2 FQNENV come from the germline V gene. The V end lost 2 bases, the J end lost 6 bases, and 8 bases lay between the germline ends.

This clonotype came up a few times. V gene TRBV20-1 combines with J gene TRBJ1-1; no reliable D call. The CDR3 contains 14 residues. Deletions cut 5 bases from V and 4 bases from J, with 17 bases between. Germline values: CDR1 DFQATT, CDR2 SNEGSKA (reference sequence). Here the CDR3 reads CSAPTRPTVTEAFF. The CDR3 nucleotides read TGCAGTGCTCCCACGCGGCCAACGGTCACTGAAGCTTTCTTT.

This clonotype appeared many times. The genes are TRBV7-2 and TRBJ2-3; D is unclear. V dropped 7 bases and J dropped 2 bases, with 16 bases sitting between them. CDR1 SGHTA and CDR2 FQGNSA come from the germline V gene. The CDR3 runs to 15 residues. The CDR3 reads CASILRQTFTDTQYF. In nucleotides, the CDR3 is TGTGCCAGCATTCTCAGGCAAACCTTCACAGATACGCAGTATTTT.

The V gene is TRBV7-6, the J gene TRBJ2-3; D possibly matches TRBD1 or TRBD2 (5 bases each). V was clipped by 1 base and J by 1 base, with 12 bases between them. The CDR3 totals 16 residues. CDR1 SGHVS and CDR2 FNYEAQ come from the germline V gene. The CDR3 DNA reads TGTGCCAGCAGCTTAGAATCGGGGACCCGCACAGATACGCAGTATTTT. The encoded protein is CASSLESGTRTDTQYF.

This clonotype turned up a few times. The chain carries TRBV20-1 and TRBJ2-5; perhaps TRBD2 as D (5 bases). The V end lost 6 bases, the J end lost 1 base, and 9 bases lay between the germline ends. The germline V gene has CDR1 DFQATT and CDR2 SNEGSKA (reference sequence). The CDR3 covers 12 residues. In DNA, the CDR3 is TGCAGTGCCAAAGCGGTCCAAGAGACCCAGTACTTC. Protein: CSAKAVQETQYF.

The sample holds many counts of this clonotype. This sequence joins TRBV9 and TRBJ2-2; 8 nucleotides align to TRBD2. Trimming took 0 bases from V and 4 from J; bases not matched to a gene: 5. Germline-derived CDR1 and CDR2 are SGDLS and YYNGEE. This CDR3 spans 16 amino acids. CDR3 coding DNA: TGTGCCAGCAGCGTAGCAGGCGCGGGAGGCACCGGGGAGCTGTTTTTT. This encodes CASSVAGAGGTGELFF.

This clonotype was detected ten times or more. In DNA form, the CDR3 reads TGTGCCGCTCGCCACCCGCCTGGGACGCAGTATTTT. Translation gives CAARHPPGTQYF. The V gene is TRBV27, the J gene TRBJ2-3; no firm D call. Germline assignment: CDR1 MNHEY and CDR2 SMNVEV (reference sequence). Trimming stripped 11 bases from V and 9 bases from J, with 18 bases between. CDR3 length equals 12 residues.

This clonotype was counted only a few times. The CDR3 here is CASSLASADQRGTQYF. CDR3 DNA sequence: TGTGCCAGCAGCTTAGCGTCCGCTGACCAGAGGGGTACGCAGTATTTT. V usage is TRBV7-2 and J usage is TRBJ2-3, with D perhaps matching TRBD1 or TRBD2 (5 bases each). Germline V gives CDR1 SGHTA, CDR2 FQGNSA. The CDR3 loop spans 16 amino acids. Deletions cut 0 bases from V and 8 bases from J, with 18 bases between.

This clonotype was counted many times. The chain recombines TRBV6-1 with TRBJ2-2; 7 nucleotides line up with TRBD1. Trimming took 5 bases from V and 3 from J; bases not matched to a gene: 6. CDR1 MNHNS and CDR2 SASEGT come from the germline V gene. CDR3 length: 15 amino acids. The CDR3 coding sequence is TGTGCCAGCAGTACAGGGGATGCGCACACCGGGGAGCTGTTTTTT. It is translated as CASSTGDAHTGELFF.

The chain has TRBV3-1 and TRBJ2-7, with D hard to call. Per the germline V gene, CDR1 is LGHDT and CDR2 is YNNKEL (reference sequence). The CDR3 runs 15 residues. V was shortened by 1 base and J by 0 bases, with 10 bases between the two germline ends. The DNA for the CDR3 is TGTGCCAGCAGCCAAGGATTCAGCGTCTCCTACGAGCAGTACTTC. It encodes CASSQGFSVSYEQYF.

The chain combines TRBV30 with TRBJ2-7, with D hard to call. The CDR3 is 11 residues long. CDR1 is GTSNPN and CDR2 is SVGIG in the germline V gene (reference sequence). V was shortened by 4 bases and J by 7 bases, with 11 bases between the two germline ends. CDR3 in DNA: TGTGCCTGGAAGGCCGGCTGGGAGCAGTACTTC. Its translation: CAWKAGWEQYF.